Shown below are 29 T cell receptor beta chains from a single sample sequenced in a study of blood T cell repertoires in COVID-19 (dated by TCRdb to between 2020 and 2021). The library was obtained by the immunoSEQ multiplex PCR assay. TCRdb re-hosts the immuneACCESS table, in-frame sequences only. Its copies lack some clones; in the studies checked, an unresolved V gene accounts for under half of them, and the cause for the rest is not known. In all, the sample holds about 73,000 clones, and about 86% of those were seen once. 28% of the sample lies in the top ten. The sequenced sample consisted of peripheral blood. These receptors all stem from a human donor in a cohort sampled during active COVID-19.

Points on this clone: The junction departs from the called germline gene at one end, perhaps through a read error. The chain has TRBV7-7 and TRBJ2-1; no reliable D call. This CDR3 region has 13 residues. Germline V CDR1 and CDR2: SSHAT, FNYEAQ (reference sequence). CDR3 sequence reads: CASSLEQYNEQFF. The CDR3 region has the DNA TGTGCTAGCAGCTTAGAACAGTACAATGAGCAGTTCTTC.

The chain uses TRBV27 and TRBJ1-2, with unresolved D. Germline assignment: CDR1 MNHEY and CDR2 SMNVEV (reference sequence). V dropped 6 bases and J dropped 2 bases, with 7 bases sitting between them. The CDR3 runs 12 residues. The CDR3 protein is CASRGQNYGYTF. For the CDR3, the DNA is TGTGCCAGCAGGGGCCAAAACTATGGCTACACCTTC.

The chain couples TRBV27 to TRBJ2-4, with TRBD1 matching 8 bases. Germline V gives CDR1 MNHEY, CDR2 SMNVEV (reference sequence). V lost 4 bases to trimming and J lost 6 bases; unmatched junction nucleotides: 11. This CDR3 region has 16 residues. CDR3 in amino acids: CASSSWDRPKRNIQYF. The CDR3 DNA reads TGTGCCAGCAGTTCATGGGACAGGCCCAAGAGAAACATTCAGTACTTC.

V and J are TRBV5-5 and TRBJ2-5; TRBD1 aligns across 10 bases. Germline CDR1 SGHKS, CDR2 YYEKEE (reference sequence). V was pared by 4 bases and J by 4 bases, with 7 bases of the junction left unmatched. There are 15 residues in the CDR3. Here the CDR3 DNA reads TGTGCCAGCAGCACCTCGACAGGGGGCGTAGAGACCCAGTACTTC. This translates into CASSTSTGGVETQYF.

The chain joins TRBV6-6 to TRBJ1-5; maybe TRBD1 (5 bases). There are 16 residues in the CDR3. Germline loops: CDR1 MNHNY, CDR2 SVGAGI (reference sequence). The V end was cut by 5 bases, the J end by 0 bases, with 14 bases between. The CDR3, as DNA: TGTGCCAGCAGTCTACGCAGGGCATATAGCAATCAGCCCCAGCATTTT. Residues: CASSLRRAYSNQPQHF.

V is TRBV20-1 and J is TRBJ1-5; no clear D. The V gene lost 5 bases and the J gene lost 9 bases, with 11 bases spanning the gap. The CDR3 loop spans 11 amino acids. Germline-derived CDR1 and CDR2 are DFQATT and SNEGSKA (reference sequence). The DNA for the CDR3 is TGCAGTGCTTACACCGGCGGGCCCCAGCATTTT. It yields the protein CSAYTGGPQHF.

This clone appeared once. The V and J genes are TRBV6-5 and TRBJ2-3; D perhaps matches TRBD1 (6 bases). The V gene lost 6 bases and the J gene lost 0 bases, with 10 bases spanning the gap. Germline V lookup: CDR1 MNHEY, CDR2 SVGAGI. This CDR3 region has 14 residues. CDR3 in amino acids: CASRRTASTDTQYF. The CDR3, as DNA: TGTGCCAGCAGAAGGACAGCAAGCACAGATACGCAGTATTTT.

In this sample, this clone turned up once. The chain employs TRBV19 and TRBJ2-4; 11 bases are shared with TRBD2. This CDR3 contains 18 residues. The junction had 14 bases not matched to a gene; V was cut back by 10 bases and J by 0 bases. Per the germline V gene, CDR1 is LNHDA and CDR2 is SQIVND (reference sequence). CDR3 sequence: CATRPLAGGKIAKNIQYF. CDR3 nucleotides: TGTGCCACCAGGCCTCTAGCGGGGGGCAAGATAGCCAAAAACATTCAGTACTTC.

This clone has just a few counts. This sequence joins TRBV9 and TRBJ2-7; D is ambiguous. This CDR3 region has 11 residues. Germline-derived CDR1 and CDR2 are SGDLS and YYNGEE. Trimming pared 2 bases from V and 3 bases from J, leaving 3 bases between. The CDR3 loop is CASSVSYEQYF. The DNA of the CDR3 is TGTGCCAGCAGCGTTAGCTACGAGCAGTACTTC.

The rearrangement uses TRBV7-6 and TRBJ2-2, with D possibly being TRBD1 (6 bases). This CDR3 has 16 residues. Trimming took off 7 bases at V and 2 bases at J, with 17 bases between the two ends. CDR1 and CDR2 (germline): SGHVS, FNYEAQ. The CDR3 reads CASTNLDRFNTGELFF. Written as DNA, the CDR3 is TGTGCCAGCACCAACCTGGACAGATTTAACACCGGGGAGCTGTTTTTT.

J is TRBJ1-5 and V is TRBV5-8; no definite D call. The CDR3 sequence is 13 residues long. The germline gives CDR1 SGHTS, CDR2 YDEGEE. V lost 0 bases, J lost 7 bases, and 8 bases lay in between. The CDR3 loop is CASSLGANQPQHF. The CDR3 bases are TGTGCCAGCAGCTTGGGAGCTAACCAGCCCCAGCATTTT. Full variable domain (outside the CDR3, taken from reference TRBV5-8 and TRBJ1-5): EAGVTQSPTHLIKTRGQQATLRCSPISGHTSVYWYQQALGLGLQFLLWYDEGEERNRGNFPPRFSGRQFPNYSSELNVNALELEDSALYLCASSLGANQPQHFGDGTRLSIL.

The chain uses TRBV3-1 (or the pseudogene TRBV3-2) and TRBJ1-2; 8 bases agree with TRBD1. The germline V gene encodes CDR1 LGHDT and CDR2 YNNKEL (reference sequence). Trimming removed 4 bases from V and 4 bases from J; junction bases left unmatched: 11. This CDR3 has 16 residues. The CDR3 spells CASSPLQGAGFYGYTF. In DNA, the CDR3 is TGTGCCAGCAGCCCCCTCCAGGGGGCGGGCTTCTATGGCTACACCTTC.

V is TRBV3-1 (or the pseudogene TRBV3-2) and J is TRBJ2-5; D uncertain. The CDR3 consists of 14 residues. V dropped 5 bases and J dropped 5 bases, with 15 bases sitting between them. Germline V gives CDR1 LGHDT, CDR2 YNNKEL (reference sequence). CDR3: CASSSTTQRETQYF. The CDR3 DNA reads TGTGCCAGCAGCTCAACCACCCAACGGGAGACCCAGTACTTC.

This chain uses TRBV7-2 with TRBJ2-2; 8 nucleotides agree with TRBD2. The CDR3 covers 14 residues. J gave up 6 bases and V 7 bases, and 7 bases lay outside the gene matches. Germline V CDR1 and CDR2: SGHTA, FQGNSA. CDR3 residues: CASISGGLSGELFF. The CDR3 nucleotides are TGTGCCAGCATTTCGGGGGGGCTGTCCGGGGAGCTGTTTTTT.

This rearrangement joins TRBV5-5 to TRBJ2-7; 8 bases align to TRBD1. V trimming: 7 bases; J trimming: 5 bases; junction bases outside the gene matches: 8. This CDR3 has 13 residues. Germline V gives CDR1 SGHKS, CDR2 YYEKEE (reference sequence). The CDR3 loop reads CASGGQGRNEQYF. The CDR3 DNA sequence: TGTGCCAGCGGAGGACAGGGCAGGAACGAGCAGTACTTC.

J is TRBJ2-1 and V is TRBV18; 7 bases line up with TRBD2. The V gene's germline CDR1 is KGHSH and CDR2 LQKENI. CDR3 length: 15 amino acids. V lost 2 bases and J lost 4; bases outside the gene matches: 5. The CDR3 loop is CASSPLTAGYNEQFF. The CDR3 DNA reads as TGTGCCAGCTCACCATTGACAGCGGGATACAATGAGCAGTTCTTC.

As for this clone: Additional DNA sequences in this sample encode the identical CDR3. CDR3 nucleotides: TGTGCCAGCAGCGGGACAGGGGGCAGCGGGGAGCTGTTTTTT. It encodes CASSGTGGSGELFF. The V call is TRBV9, the J call TRBJ2-2, with 11 bases identical to TRBD1. V lost 3 bases, J lost 7 bases, and 2 bases stayed unmatched. CDR3 length: 14 residues. Germline-derived CDR1 and CDR2 are SGDLS and YYNGEE.

CDR3 DNA: TGTGCCAGCAGCCACCTCTTCGGACTATCGGAGGACAGGAGCTATACCTACGAGCAGTACTTC. Translating gives CASSHLFGLSEDRSYTYEQYF. V is TRBV3-1 (or the pseudogene TRBV3-2) and J is TRBJ2-7; perhaps TRBD1 as D (7 bases). V lost 3 bases to trimming and J lost 2 bases, with 32 bases between them. The CDR3 length is 21 residues. Germline CDR1 LGHDT, CDR2 YNNKEL (reference sequence).

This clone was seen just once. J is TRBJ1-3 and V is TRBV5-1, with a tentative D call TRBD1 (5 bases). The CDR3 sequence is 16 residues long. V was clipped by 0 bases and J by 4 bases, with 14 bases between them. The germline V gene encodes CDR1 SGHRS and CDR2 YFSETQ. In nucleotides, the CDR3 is TGCGCCAGCAGCTTGGAGTCAGGGTATAAAGGAAACACCATATATTTT. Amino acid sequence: CASSLESGYKGNTIYF. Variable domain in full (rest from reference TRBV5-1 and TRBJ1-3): KAGVTQTPRYLIKTRGQQVTLSCSPISGHRSVSWYQQTPGQGLQFLFEYFSETQRNKGNFPGRFSGRQFSNSRSEMNVSTLELGDSALYLCASSLESGYKGNTIYFGEGSWLTVV.

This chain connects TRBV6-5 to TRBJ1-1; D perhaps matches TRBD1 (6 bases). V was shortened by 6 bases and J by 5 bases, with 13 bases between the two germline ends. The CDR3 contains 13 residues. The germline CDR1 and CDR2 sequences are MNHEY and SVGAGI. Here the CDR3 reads CASRFGGGTEAFF. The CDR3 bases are TGTGCCAGCAGATTTGGGGGCGGGACTGAAGCTTTCTTT.

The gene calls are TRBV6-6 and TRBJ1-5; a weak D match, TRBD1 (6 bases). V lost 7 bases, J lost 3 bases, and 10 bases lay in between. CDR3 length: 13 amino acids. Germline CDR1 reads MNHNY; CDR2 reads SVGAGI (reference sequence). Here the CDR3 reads CASNPGANQPQHF. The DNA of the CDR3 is TGTGCCAGCAACCCAGGGGCCAATCAGCCCCAGCATTTT.

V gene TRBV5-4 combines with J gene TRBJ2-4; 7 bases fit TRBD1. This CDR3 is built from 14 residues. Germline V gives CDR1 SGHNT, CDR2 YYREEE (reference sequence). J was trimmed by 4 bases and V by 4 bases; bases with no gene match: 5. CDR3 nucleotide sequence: TGTGCCAGCAGCCCACGACAGGGAAAAAACATTCAGTACTTC. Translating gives CASSPRQGKNIQYF.

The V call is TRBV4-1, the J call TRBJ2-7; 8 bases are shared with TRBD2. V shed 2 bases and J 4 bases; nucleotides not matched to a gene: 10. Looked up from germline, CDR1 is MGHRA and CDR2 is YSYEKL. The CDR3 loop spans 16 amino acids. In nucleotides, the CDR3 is TGCGCCAGCAGCCAACTGGGTAGCGGGGAATCGTACGAGCAGTACTTC. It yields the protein CASSQLGSGESYEQYF.

The CDR3 sequence: CASSPSTGFQAFF. As DNA, the CDR3 is TGCGCCAGCAGCCCTTCGACAGGGTTTCAAGCTTTCTTT. This chain uses TRBV4-3 with TRBJ1-1; 7 nucleotides match TRBD1. V trimming: 4 bases; J trimming: 9 bases; junction bases outside the gene matches: 8. CDR1 and CDR2 (germline): LGHNA, YSLEER. This CDR3 is built from 13 residues.

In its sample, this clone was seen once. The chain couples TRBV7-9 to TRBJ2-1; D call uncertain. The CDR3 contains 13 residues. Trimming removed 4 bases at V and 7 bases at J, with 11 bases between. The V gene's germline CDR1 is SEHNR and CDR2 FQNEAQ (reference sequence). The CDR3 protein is CASSSGLSNEQFF. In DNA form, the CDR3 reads TGTGCCAGCAGCTCTGGCTTATCAAATGAGCAGTTCTTC.

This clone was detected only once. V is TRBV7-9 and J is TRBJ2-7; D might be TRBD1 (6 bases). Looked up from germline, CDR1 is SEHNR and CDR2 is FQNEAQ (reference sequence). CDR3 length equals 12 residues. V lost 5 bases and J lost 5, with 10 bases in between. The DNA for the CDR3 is TGTGCCAGCAGCACGCAGGGGCACGAGCAGTACTTC. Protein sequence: CASSTQGHEQYF.

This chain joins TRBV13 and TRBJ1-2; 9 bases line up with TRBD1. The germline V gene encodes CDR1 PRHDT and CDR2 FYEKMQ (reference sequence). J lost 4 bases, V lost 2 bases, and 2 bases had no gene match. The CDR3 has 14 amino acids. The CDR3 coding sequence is TGTGCCAGCAGCTTAACAGGGGGCGGCTATGGCTACACCTTC. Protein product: CASSLTGGGYGYTF. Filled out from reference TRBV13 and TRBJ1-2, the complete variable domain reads AAGVIQSPRHLIKEKRETATLKCYPIPRHDTVYWYQQGPGQDPQFLISFYEKMQSDKGSIPDRFSAQQFSDYHSELNMSSLELGDSALYFCASSLTGGGYGYTFGSGTRLTVV.

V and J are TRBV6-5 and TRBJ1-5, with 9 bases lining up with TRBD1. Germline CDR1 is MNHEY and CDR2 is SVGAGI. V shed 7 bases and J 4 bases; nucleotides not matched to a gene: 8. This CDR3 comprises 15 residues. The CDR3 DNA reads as TGTGCCAGCACCTCGGGACAGGGAGAAAATCAGCCCCAGCATTTT. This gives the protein CASTSGQGENQPQHF.

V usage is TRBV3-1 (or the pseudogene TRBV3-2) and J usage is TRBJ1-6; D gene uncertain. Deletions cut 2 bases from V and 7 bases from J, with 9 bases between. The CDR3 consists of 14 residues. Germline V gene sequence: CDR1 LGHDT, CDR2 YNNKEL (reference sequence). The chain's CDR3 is CASSQTTQNSPLHF. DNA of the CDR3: TGTGCCAGCAGCCAAACAACACAGAATTCACCCCTCCACTTT.